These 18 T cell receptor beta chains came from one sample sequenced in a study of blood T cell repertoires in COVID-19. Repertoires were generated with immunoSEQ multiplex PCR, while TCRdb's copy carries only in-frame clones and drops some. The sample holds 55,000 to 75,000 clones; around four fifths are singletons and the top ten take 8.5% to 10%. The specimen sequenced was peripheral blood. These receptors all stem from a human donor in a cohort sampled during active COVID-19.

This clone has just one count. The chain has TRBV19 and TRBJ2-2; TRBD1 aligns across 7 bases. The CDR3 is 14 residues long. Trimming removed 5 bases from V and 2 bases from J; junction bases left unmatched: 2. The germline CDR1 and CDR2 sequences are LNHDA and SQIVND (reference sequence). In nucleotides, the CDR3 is TGTGCCAGTAGTCGGGACAGTAACACCGGGGAGCTGTTTTTT. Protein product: CASSRDSNTGELFF.

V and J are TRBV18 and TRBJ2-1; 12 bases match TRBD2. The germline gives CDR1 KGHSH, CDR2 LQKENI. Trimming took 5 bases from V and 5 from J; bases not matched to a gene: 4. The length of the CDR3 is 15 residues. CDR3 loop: CASSLGLAGNNEQFF. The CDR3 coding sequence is TGTGCCAGCTCATTAGGACTAGCGGGAAACAATGAGCAGTTCTTC. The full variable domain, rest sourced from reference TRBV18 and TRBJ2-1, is NAGVMQNPRHLVRRRGQEARLRCSPMKGHSHVYWYRQLPEEGLKFMVYLQKENIIDESGMPKERFSAEFPKEGPSILRIQQVVRGDSAAYFCASSLGLAGNNEQFFGPGTRLTVL.

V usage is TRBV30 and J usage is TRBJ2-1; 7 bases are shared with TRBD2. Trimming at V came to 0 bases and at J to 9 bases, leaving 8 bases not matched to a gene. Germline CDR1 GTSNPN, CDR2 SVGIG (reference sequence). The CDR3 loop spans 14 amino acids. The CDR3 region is CAWSVASGRSEQFF. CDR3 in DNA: TGTGCCTGGAGTGTGGCTAGCGGACGGAGTGAGCAGTTCTTC.

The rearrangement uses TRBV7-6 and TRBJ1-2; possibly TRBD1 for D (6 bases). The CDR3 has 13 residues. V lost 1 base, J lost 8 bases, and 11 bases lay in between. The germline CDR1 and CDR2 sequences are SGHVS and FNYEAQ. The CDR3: CASSLGNRVGYTF. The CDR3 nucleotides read TGTGCCAGCAGCTTAGGGAACAGGGTCGGCTACACCTTC.

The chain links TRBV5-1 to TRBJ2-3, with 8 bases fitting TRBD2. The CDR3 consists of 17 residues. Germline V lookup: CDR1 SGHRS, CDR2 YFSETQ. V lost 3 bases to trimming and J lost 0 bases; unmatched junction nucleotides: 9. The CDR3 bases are TGCGCCAGCAGCTGGGGGCTAGCGGGCCTAAGCACAGATACGCAGTATTTT. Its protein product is CASSWGLAGLSTDTQYF. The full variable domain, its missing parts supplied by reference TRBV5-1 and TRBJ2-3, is KAGVTQTPRYLIKTRGQQVTLSCSPISGHRSVSWYQQTPGQGLQFLFEYFSETQRNKGNFPGRFSGRQFSNSRSEMNVSTLELGDSALYLCASSWGLAGLSTDTQYFGPGTRLTVL.

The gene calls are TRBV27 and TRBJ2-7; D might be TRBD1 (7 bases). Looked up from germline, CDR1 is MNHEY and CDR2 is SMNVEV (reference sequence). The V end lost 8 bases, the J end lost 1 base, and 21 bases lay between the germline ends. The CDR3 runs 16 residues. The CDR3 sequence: CASSGARQGGSYEQYF. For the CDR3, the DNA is TGTGCCAGCTCCGGGGCCCGACAGGGAGGATCCTACGAGCAGTACTTC.

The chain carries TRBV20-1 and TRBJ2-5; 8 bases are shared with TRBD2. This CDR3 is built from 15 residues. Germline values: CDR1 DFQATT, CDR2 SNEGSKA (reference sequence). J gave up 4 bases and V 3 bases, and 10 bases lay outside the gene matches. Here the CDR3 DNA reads TGCAGTGCTAGTACTAGCGGCTCTCCCGGAGAGACCCAGTACTTC. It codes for CSASTSGSPGETQYF.

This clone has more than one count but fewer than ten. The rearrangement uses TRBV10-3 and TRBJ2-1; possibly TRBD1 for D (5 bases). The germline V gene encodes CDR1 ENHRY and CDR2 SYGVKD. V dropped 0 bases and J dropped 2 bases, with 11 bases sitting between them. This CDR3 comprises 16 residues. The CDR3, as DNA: TGTGCCATCAGTGAGTCGAGACAGAAACCCTACAATGAGCAGTTCTTC. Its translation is CAISESRQKPYNEQFF.

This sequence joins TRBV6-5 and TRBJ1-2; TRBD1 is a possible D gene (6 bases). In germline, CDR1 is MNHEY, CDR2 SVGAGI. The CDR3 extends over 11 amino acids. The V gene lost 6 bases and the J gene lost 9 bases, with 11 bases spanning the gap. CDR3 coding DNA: TGTGCCAGCAGCTTCGACAGGCGCTACACCTTC. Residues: CASSFDRRYTF.

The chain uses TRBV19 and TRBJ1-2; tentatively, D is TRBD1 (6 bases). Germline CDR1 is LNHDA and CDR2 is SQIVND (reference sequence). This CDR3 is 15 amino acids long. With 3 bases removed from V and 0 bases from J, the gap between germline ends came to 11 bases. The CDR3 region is CASSMGHEANYGYTF. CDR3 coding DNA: TGTGCCAGTAGTATGGGACACGAAGCTAACTATGGCTACACCTTC.

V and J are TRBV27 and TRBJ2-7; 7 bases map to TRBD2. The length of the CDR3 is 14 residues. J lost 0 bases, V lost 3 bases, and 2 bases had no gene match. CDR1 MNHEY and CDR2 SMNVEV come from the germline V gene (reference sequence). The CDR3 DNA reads TGTGCCAGCAGTTTGGGGGGGGTCTCCTACGAGCAGTACTTC. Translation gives CASSLGGVSYEQYF.

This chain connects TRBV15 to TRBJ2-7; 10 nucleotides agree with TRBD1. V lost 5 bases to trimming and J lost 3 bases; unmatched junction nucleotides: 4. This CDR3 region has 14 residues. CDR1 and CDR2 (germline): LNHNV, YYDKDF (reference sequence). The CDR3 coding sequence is TGTGCCACCAGCGAGAGGGACAGGGGCTACGAGCAGTACTTC. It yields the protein CATSERDRGYEQYF.

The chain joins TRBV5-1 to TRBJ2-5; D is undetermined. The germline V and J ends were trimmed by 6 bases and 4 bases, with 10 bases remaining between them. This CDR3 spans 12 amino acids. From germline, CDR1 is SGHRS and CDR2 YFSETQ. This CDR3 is CASTNRGETQYF. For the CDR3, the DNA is TGCGCCAGCACAAATAGAGGAGAGACCCAGTACTTC.

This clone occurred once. The CDR3 nucleotides read TGTGCCAGCAGCCTTCCTTCAGGGGTGAGGGATGGCTACACCTTC. This translates into CASSLPSGVRDGYTF. This chain joins TRBV2 and TRBJ1-2, with D maybe TRBD1 (6 bases). CDR1 is SNHLY, CDR2 FYNNEI, per germline. V was cut by 6 bases and J by 6 bases, with 20 bases left in between. This CDR3 comprises 15 residues.

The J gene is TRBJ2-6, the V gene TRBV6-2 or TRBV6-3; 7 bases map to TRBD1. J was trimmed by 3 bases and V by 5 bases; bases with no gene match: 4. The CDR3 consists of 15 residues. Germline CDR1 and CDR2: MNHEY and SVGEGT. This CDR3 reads CASSTGVLGANVLTF. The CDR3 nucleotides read TGTGCCAGCAGTACAGGGGTTCTTGGGGCCAACGTCCTGACTTTC.

The CDR3 sequence is CASSPYRVNTEAFF. DNA of the CDR3: TGTGCCAGCAGTCCGTACAGGGTGAACACTGAAGCTTTCTTT. The rearrangement uses TRBV27 and TRBJ1-1, with a possible D match to TRBD1 (6 bases). Looked up from germline, CDR1 is MNHEY and CDR2 is SMNVEV (reference sequence). CDR3 length: 14 residues. Between the trimmed V and J ends, which lost 5 bases and 0 bases, there was a span of 10 bases.

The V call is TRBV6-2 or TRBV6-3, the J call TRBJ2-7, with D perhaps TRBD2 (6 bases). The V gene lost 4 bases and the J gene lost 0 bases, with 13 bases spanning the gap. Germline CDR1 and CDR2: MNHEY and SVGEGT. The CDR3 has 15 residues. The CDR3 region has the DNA TGTGCCAGCAGTTCCACCCGGCGGGACTCCTACGAGCAGTACTTC. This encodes CASSSTRRDSYEQYF.

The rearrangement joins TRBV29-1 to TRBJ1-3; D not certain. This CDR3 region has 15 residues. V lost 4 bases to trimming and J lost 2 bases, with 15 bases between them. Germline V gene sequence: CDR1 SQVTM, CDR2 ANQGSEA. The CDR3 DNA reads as TGCAGCGTTGTGCGGCAGAAACTCGCTGGAAACACCATATATTTT. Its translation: CSVVRQKLAGNTIYF.